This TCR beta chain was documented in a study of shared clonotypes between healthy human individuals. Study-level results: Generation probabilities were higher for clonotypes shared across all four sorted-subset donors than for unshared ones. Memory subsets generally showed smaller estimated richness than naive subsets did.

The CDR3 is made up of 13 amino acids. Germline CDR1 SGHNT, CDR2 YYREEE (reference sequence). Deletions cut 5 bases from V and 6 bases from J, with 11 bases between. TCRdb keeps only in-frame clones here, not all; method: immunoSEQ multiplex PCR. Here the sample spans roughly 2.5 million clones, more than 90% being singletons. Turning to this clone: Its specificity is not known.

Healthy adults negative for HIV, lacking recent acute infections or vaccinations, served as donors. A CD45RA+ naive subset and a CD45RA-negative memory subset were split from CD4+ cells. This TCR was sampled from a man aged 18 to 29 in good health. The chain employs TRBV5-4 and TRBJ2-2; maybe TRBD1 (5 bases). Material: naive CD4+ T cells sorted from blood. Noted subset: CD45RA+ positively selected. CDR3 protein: CASRAQGPGELFF. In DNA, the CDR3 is TGTGCCAGCAGGGCTCAGGGCCCCGGGGAGCTGTTTTTT.